Listed below are T cell receptor beta chains from one sample, sequenced in a study of shared clonotypes between healthy human individuals. The protocol was immunoSEQ multiplex PCR, while the TCRdb copy is restricted to in-frame clones and leaves out a portion. The top ten clones hold approximately 13% of a sample with 400,000 to 600,000 clones, around 79% of them seen once. Sample: PBMCs. These receptors were collected from a woman in her 40s in good health. Some clones in this sample may be carry-over from other donors' samples. Both conserved end residues are part of each CDR3. The D gene is left open where the match is weak. Rows give clone size only sometimes, using once, few, many, or a class for an expanded clone.

clone_size | j_call | v_call | d_call | cdr3_aa | cdr3_nt
once | TRBJ2-5 | TRBV7-2 | TRBD1 | CASSRRTGGWETQYF | TGTGCCAGCAGCCGGCGGACAGGGGGGTGGGAGACCCAGTACTTC
- | TRBJ1-1 | TRBV18 | - | CASSPSAALNTEAFF | TGTGCCAGCTCACCGTCGGCGGCCTTGAACACTGAAGCTTTCTTT
- | TRBJ2-3 | TRBV29-1 | - | CSVGAQALTDTQYF | TGCAGCGTTGGGGCACAGGCTCTCACAGATACGCAGTATTTT
- | TRBJ2-7 | TRBV6-6 | - | CASRPEGYEQYF | TGTGCCAGCAGGCCCGAGGGATACGAGCAGTACTTC
- | TRBJ1-1 | TRBV28 | - | CASGMTVTDTEAFF | TGTGCCAGCGGGATGACAGTGACGGACACTGAAGCTTTCTTT
- | TRBJ2-7 | TRBV5-1 | - | CASSLIPGEQYF | TGCGCCAGCAGCCTCATCCCAGGCGAGCAGTACTTC
- | TRBJ2-7 | TRBV7-9 | TRBD2 | CASSPGLAEFYEQYF | TGTGCCAGCAGCCCTGGACTAGCGGAGTTCTACGAGCAGTACTTC
- | TRBJ2-2 | TRBV2 | - | CASSEADTGPITGELFF | TGTGCCAGCAGTGAAGCGGACACTGGACCAATCACCGGGGAGCTGTTTTTT
- | TRBJ1-2 | TRBV4-2 | - | CASSQGEGGAGGYTF | TGTGCCAGCAGCCAAGGTGAGGGCGGGGCTGGGGGCTACACCTTC
- | TRBJ2-7 | TRBV15 | - | CATSRGALTSYEQYF | TGTGCCACCAGCAGAGGTGCCCTCACTTCCTACGAGCAGTACTTC
many | TRBJ2-2 | TRBV7-3 | - | CASSLGSSAGELFF | TGTGCCAGCAGCTTAGGGAGTAGCGCCGGGGAGCTGTTTTTT
once | TRBJ2-7 | TRBV7-3 | - | CASSLTEYSEQYF | TGTGCCAGCAGCTTGACAGAGTACAGCGAGCAGTACTTC
- | TRBJ2-7 | TRBV27 | TRBD2 | CASSSQGLAGGGLKQYF | TGTGCCAGCAGTTCCCAAGGACTAGCGGGAGGAGGGCTTAAGCAGTACTTC
- | TRBJ1-2 | TRBV2 | TRBD1 | CASREEGAYGYTF | TGTGCCAGCAGAGAGGAGGGGGCGTATGGCTACACCTTC
- | TRBJ1-1 | TRBV2 | - | CASSAPLSPRTEAFF | TGTGCCAGCAGTGCCCCCCTCTCGCCTCGAACTGAAGCTTTCTTT
- | TRBJ2-2 | TRBV21-1 | - | CASSNPFDFYPSNTGELFF | TGTGCCAGCAGCAATCCGTTCGACTTCTACCCTTCGAACACCGGGGAGCTGTTTTTT
- | TRBJ1-1 | TRBV5-1 | - | CASSPWGENTEAFF | TGCGCCAGCAGCCCCTGGGGTGAGAACACTGAAGCTTTCTTT
- | TRBJ2-1 | TRBV20-1 | - | CSADTYNEQFF | TGCAGTGCTGACACCTACAATGAGCAGTTCTTC
- | TRBJ2-1 | TRBV9 | TRBD2 | CASSVVGTRGDEQFF | TGTGCCAGCAGCGTAGTAGGGACTAGGGGCGATGAGCAGTTCTTC
- | TRBJ1-1 | TRBV7-8 | - | CASKSAEANTEAFF | TGTGCCAGCAAATCTGCGGAGGCGAACACTGAAGCTTTCTTT
- | TRBJ2-7 | TRBV2 | - | CASGVDASYEQYF | TGTGCCAGCGGTGTGGACGCCTCCTACGAGCAGTACTTC
once | TRBJ1-2 | TRBV19 | - | CASSIGVNYGYTF | TGTGCCAGTAGTATCGGGGTAAACTATGGCTACACCTTC
- | TRBJ2-7 | TRBV21-1 | - | CASSKDLAGGSSYEQYF | TGTGCCAGCAGCAAAGATCTCGCGGGAGGGAGCTCCTACGAGCAGTACTTC
- | TRBJ2-3 | TRBV9 | TRBD2 | CASSVGGSGRPDTQYF | TGTGCCAGCAGCGTAGGCGGTAGCGGGAGACCAGATACGCAGTATTTT
- | TRBJ2-5 | TRBV7-6 | TRBD2 | CASSSRLAGTETQYF | TGTGCCAGCAGCTCACGACTAGCGGGAACGGAGACCCAGTACTTC
- | TRBJ2-3 | TRBV7-3 | TRBD2 | CASSSLAGGSDTQYF | TGTGCCAGCAGCTCGCTAGCGGGAGGGTCAGATACGCAGTATTTT
- | TRBJ1-2 | TRBV7-2 | TRBD1 | CASTLGPDRGGGYTF | TGTGCCAGCACCTTAGGCCCCGACAGGGGAGGTGGCTACACCTTC
few | TRBJ1-1 | TRBV18 | - | CASSPTRETEAFF | TGTGCCAGCTCACCAACCCGGGAGACTGAAGCTTTCTTT
few | TRBJ2-1 | TRBV4-1 | - | CASSQDPEGHEQFF | TGCGCCAGCAGCCAAGACCCGGAAGGCCATGAGCAGTTCTTC
- | TRBJ2-7 | TRBV7-2 | TRBD2 | CASSFGAGPSYEQYF | TGTGCCAGCAGCTTCGGAGCGGGGCCCTCCTACGAGCAGTACTTC
- | TRBJ2-7 | TRBV2 | TRBD1 | CASGRDRVYEQYF | TGTGCCAGCGGCCGGGACAGGGTCTACGAGCAGTACTTC
- | TRBJ2-7 | TRBV30 | - | CAWSVKGNEQYF | TGTGCCTGGAGTGTTAAGGGTAACGAGCAGTACTTC
- | TRBJ2-1 | TRBV7-8 | TRBD2 | CASSLVTSGVNNEQFF | TGTGCCAGCAGCTTAGTAACTAGCGGGGTTAACAATGAGCAGTTCTTC
- | TRBJ2-1 | TRBV6-1 | - | CASSEGTGSIYNEQFF | TGTGCCAGCAGTGAGGGAACAGGGAGCATATACAATGAGCAGTTCTTC
- | TRBJ1-3 | TRBV7-8 | - | CASSPLGGGNTIYF | TGTGCCAGCAGCCCACTCGGCGGGGGAAACACCATATATTTT
- | TRBJ2-7 | TRBV6-1 | - | CAIRARSSSSYEQYF | TGTGCCATAAGAGCAAGGAGCTCAAGCTCCTACGAGCAGTACTTC
once | TRBJ2-4 | TRBV7-3 | - | CASSNDRSNIQYF | TGTGCCAGCAGCAACGACAGGTCCAACATTCAGTACTTC
- | TRBJ2-7 | TRBV4-1 | - | CASSQPGTYEQYF | TGCGCCAGCAGCCAACCCGGGACCTACGAGCAGTACTTC
- | TRBJ1-1 | TRBV5-1 | - | CASSLGQPNTEAFF | TGCGCCAGCAGCTTGGGACAGCCGAACACTGAAGCTTTCTTT
- | TRBJ2-3 | TRBV9 | - | CASSPRLGGSTDTQYF | TGTGCCAGCAGCCCCAGACTCGGCGGGAGCACAGATACGCAGTATTTT
many | TRBJ1-5 | TRBV6-6 | - | CASNTGFNQPQHF | TGTGCCAGCAACACAGGTTTCAATCAGCCCCAGCATTTT
many | TRBJ2-3 | TRBV9 | TRBD2 | CASSPSAGSSDTQYF | TGTGCCAGCAGCCCCTCAGCGGGAAGTTCAGATACGCAGTATTTT
- | TRBJ2-1 | TRBV9 | TRBD2 | CASSVKASGRVDEQFF | TGTGCCAGCAGCGTAAAGGCTAGCGGGAGGGTCGATGAGCAGTTCTTC
many | TRBJ2-2 | TRBV4-3 | - | CASSQGDPNTGELFF | TGCGCCAGCAGCCAAGGTGACCCGAACACCGGGGAGCTGTTTTTT
few | TRBJ2-2 | TRBV27 | - | CASRSGTDTGELFF | TGTGCCAGCAGGTCAGGGACGGACACCGGGGAGCTGTTTTTT
- | TRBJ1-2 | TRBV4-1 | - | CASSQGSAQGYGYTF | TGCGCCAGCAGCCAAGGGTCTGCCCAGGGGTATGGCTACACCTTC
- | TRBJ1-4 | TRBV7-9 | TRBD1 | CASSLGDRENEKLFF | TGTGCCAGCAGCTTGGGCGACAGGGAAAATGAAAAACTGTTTTTT
once | TRBJ2-3 | TRBV5-1 | TRBD2 | CASSEPGLATDTQYF | TGCGCCAGCAGTGAGCCGGGACTAGCGACAGATACGCAGTATTTT
- | TRBJ1-2 | TRBV30 | - | CAWNGRDYGYTF | TGTGCCTGGAACGGCAGGGACTATGGCTACACCTTC
- | TRBJ2-6 | TRBV25-1 | - | CASQTGSSGANVLTF | TGTGCCAGCCAGACAGGTAGCTCTGGGGCCAACGTCCTGACTTTC
- | TRBJ2-3 | TRBV5-5 | TRBD2 | CATLAGHTDTQYF | TGTGCCACCTTAGCGGGGCACACAGATACGCAGTATTTT
- | TRBJ2-5 | TRBV7-2 | - | CASSLGPRETQYF | TGTGCCAGCAGCTTAGGACCCCGGGAGACCCAGTACTTC
- | TRBJ2-3 | TRBV6-7 | TRBD2 | CASSYWGWTSGLRRTQYF | TGTGCCAGCAGTTACTGGGGCTGGACTAGCGGTTTGCGGCGTACGCAGTATTTT
many | TRBJ2-1 | TRBV29-1 | - | CSVCKGTVIDEQFF | TGCAGCGTTTGCAAGGGAACCGTTATCGATGAGCAGTTCTTC
- | TRBJ2-7 | TRBV28 | TRBD2 | CASSFEWTSGRARAYEQYF | TGTGCCAGCAGTTTCGAGTGGACTAGCGGGAGGGCTAGGGCCTACGAGCAGTACTTC